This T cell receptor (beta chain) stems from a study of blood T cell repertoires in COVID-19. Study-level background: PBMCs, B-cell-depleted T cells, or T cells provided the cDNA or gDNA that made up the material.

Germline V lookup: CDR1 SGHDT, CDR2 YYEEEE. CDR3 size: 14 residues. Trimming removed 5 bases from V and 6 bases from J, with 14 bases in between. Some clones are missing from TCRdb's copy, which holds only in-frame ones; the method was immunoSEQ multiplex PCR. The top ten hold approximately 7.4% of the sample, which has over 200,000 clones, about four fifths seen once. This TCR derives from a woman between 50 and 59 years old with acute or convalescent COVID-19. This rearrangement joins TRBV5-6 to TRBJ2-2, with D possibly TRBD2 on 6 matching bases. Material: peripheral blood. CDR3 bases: TGTGCCAGCAGGCCGGGACTCGCATCCGGGGAGCTGTTTTTT. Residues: CASRPGLASGELFF.